This T cell receptor (beta chain) stems from a study of CD8 T cells in ankylosing spondylitis. Quantitative 5'-RACE with molecular barcodes produced the TCR beta libraries. Each CDR3 protein gets one entry after TCRdb re-called the 5' RACE reads with MiXCR. Of 100,000 or so distinct CDR3 sequences listed, 24% are singletons. CDR3 length: 15 residues. V was clipped by 4 bases and J by 4 bases; unmatched bases: 5. The origin of this receptor is a male donor with ankylosing spondylitis. The chain has TRBV12-3 or TRBV12-4 and TRBJ2-2; TRBD1 matches at 8 bases. Sequenced input: synovial fluid, either unsorted or a sorted T cell fraction (not recorded which). Here the CDR3 DNA reads TGTGCCAGCAGTTGGACAGGGAAGACCACCGGGGAGCTGTTTTTT. It yields the protein CASSWTGKTTGELFF.